What follows are 32 T cell receptor beta chains derived from one specimen sequenced in a study of blood T cell repertoires in COVID-19. Data came from immunoSEQ multiplex PCR; TCRdb stores just in-frame clones and leaves some out. The data show some 70,000 clones, 70% to 90% seen once. Sequencing used peripheral blood. The receptors stem from a woman in her 50s with COVID-19, enrolled during active disease.

The chain joins TRBV6-1 to TRBJ2-7, with D unclear. Germline V gene lookup returns CDR1 MNHNS and CDR2 SASEGT. The CDR3 sequence is 12 residues long. The V end was cut by 2 bases, the J end by 9 bases, with 11 bases between. The CDR3 spells CASSENTASQYF. In DNA, the CDR3 is TGTGCCAGCAGTGAAAATACAGCCTCGCAGTACTTC.

The chain carries TRBV29-1 and TRBJ2-4, with 12 nucleotides matching TRBD1. After removal of 5 bases from V and 8 bases from J, the junction contained 7 bases not matched to a gene. CDR1 is SQVTM, CDR2 ANQGSEA, per germline. The CDR3 length is 14 residues. Here the CDR3 DNA reads TGCAGCGTTCCGTGGGGACAGGGGGCGGACATTCAGTACTTC. Protein: CSVPWGQGADIQYF.

This clone was seen a single time. The DNA for the CDR3 is TGTGCCAGCAGTCGCGCCCAGGGGAATTCACCCCTCCACTTT. It specifies CASSRAQGNSPLHF. The chain is built from TRBV6-5 and TRBJ1-6, with D possibly TRBD1 on 6 matching bases. Germline V lookup: CDR1 MNHEY, CDR2 SVGAGI. The CDR3 runs 14 residues. The V and J ends lost 5 bases and 7 bases respectively, with 12 bases between them.

CDR3 region: CSVKQVNTGELFF. The CDR3 DNA reads as TGCAGCGTGAAACAGGTGAACACCGGGGAGCTGTTTTTT. This chain uses TRBV29-1 with TRBJ2-2; weak D call: TRBD1 (5 bases). CDR3 length: 13 residues. V gave up 6 bases and J gave up 1 base, with 9 bases separating them. Germline CDR1 and CDR2: SQVTM and ANQGSEA.

The chain links TRBV5-4 to TRBJ1-3, with D tentatively TRBD1 (6 bases). The germline V gene has CDR1 SGHNT and CDR2 YYREEE (reference sequence). This CDR3 contains 15 residues. V was shortened by 3 bases and J by 5 bases, with 15 bases between the two germline ends. The CDR3, as DNA: TGTGCCAGCAGCTCTGAGGCTCAGGGGAGAAACACCATATATTTT. Translating it yields CASSSEAQGRNTIYF.

This sequence joins TRBV6-5 and TRBJ1-4; 8 bases are shared with TRBD1. Germline CDR1 MNHEY, CDR2 SVGAGI. Unmatched junction bases numbered 12, after V lost 6 bases and J lost 12 bases. This CDR3 has 14 residues. The chain's CDR3 is CASRTTGSGQELFF. CDR3 nucleotide sequence: TGTGCCAGCAGAACGACGGGCTCGGGACAGGAACTGTTTTTT.

This clone was observed a few times. This sequence joins TRBV11-3 and TRBJ1-3; D call uncertain. The V end lost 5 bases, the J end lost 0 bases, and 8 bases lay between the germline ends. Germline loops: CDR1 SGHNT, CDR2 YENEEA. This CDR3 region has 14 residues. This CDR3 reads CASSPSGSGNTIYF. CDR3 DNA: TGTGCCAGCAGCCCATCGGGCTCTGGAAACACCATATATTTT.

The rearrangement uses TRBV6-1 and TRBJ1-6, with no clear D. Germline CDR1 MNHNS, CDR2 SASEGT. CDR3 size: 17 residues. Trimming pared 1 base from V and 9 bases from J, leaving 19 bases between. CDR3 DNA: TGTGCCAGCAGTGAAGAGACAACTCATTTGGGGAGTTCACCCCTCCACTTT. This codes for CASSEETTHLGSSPLHF.

This chain uses TRBV20-1 with TRBJ2-7, with TRBD2 identical over 7 bases. The J segment lost 9 bases and the V segment lost 3 bases, leaving 14 bases of the junction unmatched. The CDR3 is 14 residues long. CDR1 DFQATT and CDR2 SNEGSKA come from the germline V gene (reference sequence). This chain's CDR3 is CSASGLVSDLGQYF. The CDR3 nucleotides are TGCAGTGCTAGTGGACTAGTAAGTGATTTAGGGCAGTACTTC.

This clone was seen only a few times. The J gene is TRBJ1-3, the V gene TRBV6-6, with 8 positions matching TRBD1. V lost 3 bases to trimming and J lost 4 bases; unmatched junction nucleotides: 2. Germline values: CDR1 MNHNY, CDR2 SVGAGI (reference sequence). This CDR3 has 14 residues. The CDR3 DNA sequence: TGTGCCAGCAGTTATGGACAGGGAGGAAACACCATATATTTT. Residues: CASSYGQGGNTIYF.

This chain connects TRBV15 to TRBJ2-1; D is perhaps TRBD1 (6 bases). V gave up 3 bases and J gave up 1 base, with 10 bases separating them. Germline CDR1 and CDR2: LNHNV and YYDKDF (reference sequence). The CDR3 has 15 amino acids. The CDR3 region is CATSRDSASYNEQFF. DNA for the CDR3: TGTGCCACCAGCAGGGACAGCGCGTCCTACAATGAGCAGTTCTTC.

The chain combines TRBV24-1 with TRBJ2-2; 9 bases agree with TRBD1. From germline, CDR1 is KGHDR and CDR2 SFDVKD. The V segment lost 8 bases and the J segment 5 bases; nucleotides outside the gene matches: 5. This CDR3 has 14 amino acids. Here the CDR3 reads CATTADRGTGELFF. The CDR3 coding sequence is TGTGCCACCACCGCGGACAGGGGAACCGGGGAGCTGTTTTTT.

The V call is TRBV5-1, the J call TRBJ2-1, with a tentative D call TRBD1 (6 bases). V shed 7 bases and J shed 6 bases, with 14 bases lying between them. The CDR3 covers 13 residues. From germline, CDR1 is SGHRS and CDR2 YFSETQ. The CDR3 region is CASAAGAGNEQFF. The CDR3 DNA reads as TGCGCCAGCGCGGCAGGGGCGGGCAATGAGCAGTTCTTC.

The chain links TRBV10-1 to TRBJ2-3, with a possible D match to TRBD1 (5 bases). This CDR3 comprises 16 residues. CDR1 is WNHNN and CDR2 is SYGVQD in the germline V gene (reference sequence). Trimming stripped 0 bases from V and 5 bases from J, with 15 bases between. The CDR3 nucleotides read TGCGCCAGCAGTGAGTCGAGTAAGGGGCCTCGAGATACGCAGTATTTT. Encoded protein: CASSESSKGPRDTQYF.

This clone was observed once. The chain joins TRBV6-5 to TRBJ2-1; TRBD2 matches 10 bases. CDR1 is MNHEY and CDR2 is SVGAGI in the germline V gene. Losses at the gene ends were 2 bases for V and 8 bases for J; bases not matched to a gene: 3. This CDR3 is built from 14 residues. The CDR3 loop reads CASSYSGRAHEQFF. Written as DNA, the CDR3 is TGTGCCAGCAGTTACAGCGGGAGGGCACATGAGCAGTTCTTC.

The chain uses TRBV19 and TRBJ2-1; 10 bases map to TRBD2. Germline values: CDR1 LNHDA, CDR2 SQIVND (reference sequence). J was trimmed by 4 bases and V by 5 bases; bases with no gene match: 20. CDR3 length: 20 amino acids. The CDR3 nucleotides read TGTGCCAGTAGTTTCAGGGGAGGACCTAGCGGGAGTCAGTATTACAATGAGCAGTTCTTC. Its protein is CASSFRGGPSGSQYYNEQFF.

The chain couples TRBV12-3 or TRBV12-4 to TRBJ2-2; 7 nucleotides align to TRBD2. V gave up 8 bases and J gave up 8 bases; unmatched junction bases: 8. The length of the CDR3 is 13 residues. The CDR3 region has the DNA TGTGCCAGCTTCGGGGGGTCTGTGGGGGAGCTGTTTTTT. Its translation: CASFGGSVGELFF.

This sequence joins TRBV19 and TRBJ2-2; tentatively, D is TRBD1 (6 bases). This CDR3 has 16 residues. CDR1 and CDR2 from the germline V gene are LNHDA and SQIVND (reference sequence). The V end was cut by 7 bases, the J end by 0 bases, with 15 bases between. CDR3 nucleotides: TGTGCCAGTATGAGGTTAGGGACATCGAACACCGGGGAGCTGTTTTTT. Residues: CASMRLGTSNTGELFF.

The chain has TRBV4-1 and TRBJ2-7; 8 bases map to TRBD1. V was clipped by 3 bases and J by 5 bases; unmatched bases: 12. CDR3 size: 16 residues. Germline CDR1 is MGHRA and CDR2 is YSYEKL. The CDR3 is CASSHYPDRGPNEQYF. The DNA of the CDR3 is TGCGCCAGCAGCCATTACCCTGACAGGGGCCCTAACGAGCAGTACTTC.

The CDR3 DNA follows: TGTGCCATCAGAGCAGGTAGCGGGAATGAGCAGTTCTTC. It translates to CAIRAGSGNEQFF. The chain combines TRBV10-3 with TRBJ2-1; 7 bases are a match to TRBD2. The CDR3 extends over 13 amino acids. In germline, CDR1 is ENHRY, CDR2 SYGVKD. The J segment lost 7 bases and the V segment lost 6 bases, leaving 6 bases of the junction unmatched.

This chain uses TRBV7-8 with TRBJ2-1; TRBD1 is a possible D gene (5 bases). Trimming pared 3 bases from V and 3 bases from J, leaving 15 bases between. The CDR3 has 16 residues. Germline assignment: CDR1 SGHVS and CDR2 FQNEAQ. CDR3 sequence (DNA): TGTGCCAGCAGCTTTAGAAAAACAGGAATCTACAATGAGCAGTTCTTC. Translation gives CASSFRKTGIYNEQFF.

J is TRBJ2-6 and V is TRBV7-9, with TRBD1 as a possible D gene (5 bases). The V and J ends lost 8 bases and 1 base respectively, with 6 bases between them. CDR1 is SEHNR, CDR2 FQNEAQ, per germline (reference sequence). The CDR3 length is 13 residues. The CDR3 is CASRTSGANVLTF. CDR3 bases: TGTGCCAGCCGGACATCTGGGGCCAACGTCCTGACTTTC.

The J gene is TRBJ1-1, the V gene TRBV28, with TRBD1 matching over 7 bases. V gave up 6 bases and J gave up 7 bases; unmatched junction bases: 17. The CDR3 is 16 amino acids. Per germline, CDR1 MDHEN and CDR2 SYDVKM. The CDR3 DNA reads as TGTGCCAGCAGCCCCCCCGACAGGGTAAGGATTCATGAAGCTTTCTTT. This gives the protein CASSPPDRVRIHEAFF.

The chain joins TRBV28 to TRBJ2-5; tentative D call: TRBD2 (5 bases). The CDR3 consists of 14 residues. The germline V and J ends were trimmed by 5 bases and 4 bases, with 14 bases remaining between them. The germline gives CDR1 MDHEN, CDR2 SYDVKM. CDR3 sequence: CASSPQREGETQYF. The DNA for the CDR3 is TGTGCCAGCAGTCCTCAGCGCGAGGGAGAGACCCAGTACTTC.

This chain links TRBV7-2 with TRBJ2-7; no firm D call. Deletions cut 5 bases from V and 7 bases from J, with 18 bases between. The germline gives CDR1 SGHTA, CDR2 FQGNSA. This CDR3 is 14 amino acids long. Here the CDR3 reads CASSPYPSVKEQYF. In nucleotides, the CDR3 is TGTGCCAGCAGCCCGTATCCGTCGGTTAAAGAGCAGTACTTC.

This chain uses TRBV7-9 with TRBJ1-3; the D is unclear. The CDR3 totals 14 residues. The germline V and J ends were trimmed by 1 base and 4 bases, with 8 bases remaining between them. Germline-derived CDR1 and CDR2 are SEHNR and FQNEAQ (reference sequence). CDR3 loop: CASSLGVRGNTIYF. DNA for the CDR3: TGTGCCAGCAGCTTAGGAGTGAGAGGAAACACCATATATTTT.

The chain recombines TRBV18 with TRBJ1-2; no clear D gene. V gave up 0 bases and J gave up 3 bases, with 14 bases separating them. Per germline, CDR1 KGHSH and CDR2 LQKENI. The CDR3 covers 16 residues. The CDR3 loop is CASSPPAPEGYYGYTF. CDR3 in DNA: TGTGCCAGCTCACCACCTGCCCCAGAGGGATACTATGGCTACACCTTC.

This clone turned up a few times. J is TRBJ1-2 and V is TRBV24-1; TRBD1 might be the D (5 bases). Per the germline V gene, CDR1 is KGHDR and CDR2 is SFDVKD. The CDR3 runs 15 residues. Trimming shortened V by 4 bases and J by 3 bases, and 14 bases separated the two germline ends. For the CDR3, the DNA is TGTGCCACCAGTGACCCCTCGGTGGGGCACTATGGCTACACCTTC. Protein sequence: CATSDPSVGHYGYTF.

This clone was seen a single time. The J gene is TRBJ2-1, the V gene TRBV7-8; 9 bases fit TRBD2. J gave up 7 bases and V 5 bases, and 12 bases lay outside the gene matches. Germline CDR1 SGHVS, CDR2 FQNEAQ. The CDR3 is made up of 16 amino acids. CDR3 sequence reads: CASSPRFSGSRNEQFF. CDR3 nucleotides: TGTGCCAGCAGCCCCCGGTTTAGCGGGAGTAGAAATGAGCAGTTCTTC. The full variable domain, rest sourced from reference TRBV7-8 and TRBJ2-1, is GAGVSQSPRYKVAKRGQDVALRCDPISGHVSLFWYQQALGQGPEFLTYFQNEAQLDKSGLPSDRFFAERPEGSVSTLKIQRTQQEDSAVYLCASSPRFSGSRNEQFFGPGTRLTVL.

The rearrangement uses TRBV28 and TRBJ2-1; 10 bases are shared with TRBD2. The CDR3 contains 15 residues. Losses at the gene ends were 1 base for V and 6 bases for J; bases not matched to a gene: 3. Germline lookup yields CDR1 MDHEN and CDR2 SYDVKM. Here the CDR3 reads CASSLSSGRSNEQFF. CDR3 in DNA: TGTGCCAGCAGTTTATCTAGCGGGAGAAGCAATGAGCAGTTCTTC.

The rearrangement links TRBV6-5 to TRBJ2-7; D is possibly TRBD1 (5 bases). Trimming took 7 bases from V and 1 from J, leaving 8 bases between them. CDR3 length: 12 amino acids. The germline gives CDR1 MNHEY, CDR2 SVGAGI. In DNA form, the CDR3 reads TGTGCCAGCACGGCAGGGTCCTACGAGCAGTACTTC. It encodes CASTAGSYEQYF.

The rearrangement links TRBV3-1 (or the pseudogene TRBV3-2) to TRBJ2-1, with TRBD2 matching over 8 bases. Germline assignment: CDR1 LGHDT and CDR2 YNNKEL (reference sequence). The CDR3 is 17 amino acids. The V segment lost 4 bases and the J segment 0 bases; nucleotides outside the gene matches: 8. CDR3 sequence: CASSRGLALSSYNEQFF. CDR3 nucleotides: TGTGCCAGCAGCCGCGGACTAGCTCTAAGCTCCTACAATGAGCAGTTCTTC.